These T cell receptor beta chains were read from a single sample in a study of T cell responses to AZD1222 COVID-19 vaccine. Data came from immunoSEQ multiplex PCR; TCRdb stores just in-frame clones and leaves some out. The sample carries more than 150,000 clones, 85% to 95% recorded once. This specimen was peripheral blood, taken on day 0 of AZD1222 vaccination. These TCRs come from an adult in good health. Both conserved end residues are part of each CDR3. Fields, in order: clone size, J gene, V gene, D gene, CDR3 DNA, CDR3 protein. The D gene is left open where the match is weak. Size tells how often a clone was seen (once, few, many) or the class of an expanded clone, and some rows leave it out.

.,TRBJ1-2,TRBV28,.,TGTGCCATCTGGACGCCCGACGGTGGCTACACCTTC,CAIWTPDGGYTF
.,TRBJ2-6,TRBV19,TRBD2,TGTGCCAGTAGTAACCTAGCGGGAGTGTCCGGGGCCAACGTCCTGACTTTC,CASSNLAGVSGANVLTF
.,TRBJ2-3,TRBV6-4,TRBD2,TGTGCCAGCAGTGAAGCGGGGGGGACAGATACGCAGTATTTT,CASSEAGGTDTQYF
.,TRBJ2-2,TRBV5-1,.,TGCGCCAGCAGCTTGAGCCCGGACAAAAACACCGGGGAGCTGTTTTTT,CASSLSPDKNTGELFF
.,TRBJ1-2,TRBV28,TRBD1,TGTGCCAGCAGCTCCCGGACAGGCGACGGCTACACCTTC,CASSSRTGDGYTF
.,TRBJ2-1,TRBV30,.,TGTGCCTGGAAGGGGACGGTCGTTAATGAGCAGTTCTTC,CAWKGTVVNEQFF
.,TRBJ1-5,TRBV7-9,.,TGTGCCAGCAGCTCCGGGTTTGGGAATCAGCCCCAGCATTTT,CASSSGFGNQPQHF
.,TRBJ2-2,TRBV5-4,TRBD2,TGTGCCAGCAGCCTGATGGTAGCGGGAGACACCGGGGAGCTGTTTTTT,CASSLMVAGDTGELFF
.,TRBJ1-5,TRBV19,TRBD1,TGTGCCAGTAGTGGTCCTGGACAGGGAAGAGGGTATAGCAATCAGCCCCAGCATTTT,CASSGPGQGRGYSNQPQHF
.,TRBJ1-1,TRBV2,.,TGTGCCAGCAGCGCCGGGACACCGATGAGCACTGAAGCTTTCTTT,CASSAGTPMSTEAFF
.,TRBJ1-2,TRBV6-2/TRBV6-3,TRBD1,TGTGCCAGCAGTTCCACCGAGACAGGGCTCCCCAACTATGGCTACACCTTC,CASSSTETGLPNYGYTF
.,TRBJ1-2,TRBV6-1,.,TGTGCCAGCAGTGAAGACGAGGGGCTCTGGTATGGCTACACCTTC,CASSEDEGLWYGYTF
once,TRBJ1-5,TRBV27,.,TGTGCCAGCAGTTTATCGATCGGTAAAGGGGGAATTCAGCCCCAGCATTTT,CASSLSIGKGGIQPQHF
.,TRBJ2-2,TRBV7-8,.,TGTGCCAGCAGCCAAGGGTCTTGGGCTAACACCGGGGAGCTGTTTTTT,CASSQGSWANTGELFF
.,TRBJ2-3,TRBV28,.,TGTGCCAGCAGTTCACAGGGTAAGGGGACAGATACGCAGTATTTT,CASSSQGKGTDTQYF
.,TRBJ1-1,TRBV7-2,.,TGTGCCAGCAGCTATCCAGGGTACACTGAAGCTTTCTTT,CASSYPGYTEAFF
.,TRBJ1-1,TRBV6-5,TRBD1,TGTGCCAGCAGCTTACAGGGGGCGAACACTGAAGCTTTCTTT,CASSLQGANTEAFF
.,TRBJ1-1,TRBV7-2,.,TGTGCCAGCAGCTTTCCGGGGGATAGGGAAGCTTTCTTT,CASSFPGDREAFF
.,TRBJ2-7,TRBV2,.,TGTGCCAGCAGTCCGTCGGACTACGAGCAGTACTTC,CASSPSDYEQYF
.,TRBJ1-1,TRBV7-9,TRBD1,TGTGCCAGCAGCCACCGGGACAGGGGTGACACTGAAGCTTTCTTT,CASSHRDRGDTEAFF
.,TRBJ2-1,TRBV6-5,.,TGTGCCAGCCTCCCCGAGATAGCCTACAATGAGCAGTTCTTC,CASLPEIAYNEQFF
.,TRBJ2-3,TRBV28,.,TGTGCCAGCAGTTCGCCCGGGGGCGGGGGTTCTAGCACAGATACGCAGTATTTT,CASSSPGGGGSSTDTQYF
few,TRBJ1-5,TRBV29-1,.,TGCAGCGTTGCCGATGGGATGTTAGGACGTCAGCCCCAGCATTTT,CSVADGMLGRQPQHF
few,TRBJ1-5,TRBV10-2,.,TGCGCCAGCAGTGAAAGGTCCAGGAGTCAGCCCCAGCATTTT,CASSERSRSQPQHF
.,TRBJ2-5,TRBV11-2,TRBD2,TGTGCCAGCAGCCTCTCACTAGCGGGGGGGCAATTTGCAGAGACCCAGTACTTC,CASSLSLAGGQFAETQYF
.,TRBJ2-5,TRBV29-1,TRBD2,TGCAGCGTTTGGGCTAGCGGCACCCAAGAGACCCAGTACTTC,CSVWASGTQETQYF
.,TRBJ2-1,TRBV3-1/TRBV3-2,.,TGTGCCAGCAGCCAAGTGGGGCAGGGCGGATACAATGAGCAGTTCTTC,CASSQVGQGGYNEQFF
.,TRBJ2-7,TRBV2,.,TGTGCCAGCAGTGGACAGAGCTCCTACGAGCAGTACTTC,CASSGQSSYEQYF
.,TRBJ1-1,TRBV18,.,TGTGCCAGCTCACCATCGGGGGAGAACACTGAAGCTTTCTTT,CASSPSGENTEAFF
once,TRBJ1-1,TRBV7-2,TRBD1,TGTGCCAGCAGCTTTTGGGACAGGGGGCTGAACACTGAAGCTTTCTTT,CASSFWDRGLNTEAFF
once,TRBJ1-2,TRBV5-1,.,TGCGCCAGCAGCCCCGACAGCTTCTATGGCTACACCTTC,CASSPDSFYGYTF
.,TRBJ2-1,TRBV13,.,TGTGCCAGCAGCTCGAGACTAGGAAATGAGCAGTTCTTC,CASSSRLGNEQFF
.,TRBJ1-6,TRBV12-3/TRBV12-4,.,TGTGCCAGCACCCGGGGGCCCCTTTCACCCCTCCACTTT,CASTRGPLSPLHF
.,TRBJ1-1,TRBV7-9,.,TGTGCCAGCAGCTCCCCACACTGGGCCACTGAAGCTTTCTTT,CASSSPHWATEAFF
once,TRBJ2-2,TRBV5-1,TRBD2,TGCGCCAGCAGCCTCGGGAGGGGCCTCAACACCGGGGAGCTGTTTTTT,CASSLGRGLNTGELFF
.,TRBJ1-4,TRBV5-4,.,TGTGCCAGCAGCTTGGCCTACAGTTTGGGTAATGAAAAACTGTTTTTT,CASSLAYSLGNEKLFF
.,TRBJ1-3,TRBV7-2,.,TGTGCCAGCAGCTTAGCGCACTCGACGCGAGGAACTAGAAACACCATATATTTT,CASSLAHSTRGTRNTIYF
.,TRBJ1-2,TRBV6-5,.,TGTGCCAGCACCTCATCGGGAGAAAGGGGTGGCTACACCTTC,CASTSSGERGGYTF
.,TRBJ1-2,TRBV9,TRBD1,TGTGCCAGCAGCTTCAGGAGGACAGGGGGCTATGGCTACACCTTC,CASSFRRTGGYGYTF
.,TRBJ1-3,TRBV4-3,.,TGCGCCAGCAGCCAAGCGGGTGGAAACACCATATATTTT,CASSQAGGNTIYF
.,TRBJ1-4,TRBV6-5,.,TGTGCCAGCAGTTACTTTCCAGGGGTGGCTAATGAAAAACTGTTTTTT,CASSYFPGVANEKLFF
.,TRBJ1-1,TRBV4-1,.,TGCGCCAGCAGCCAAGCAGGGTTAGCGGCTTTCTTT,CASSQAGLAAFF
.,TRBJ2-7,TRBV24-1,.,TGTGCCACCAGTGATTTGCGCTTCGCCTTGGACCTCTACGAGCAGTACTTC,CATSDLRFALDLYEQYF
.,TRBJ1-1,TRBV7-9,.,TGTGCCAGCAGCCTTGTGAACACTGAAGCTTTCTTT,CASSLVNTEAFF
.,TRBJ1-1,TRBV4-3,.,TGCGCCAGCAGCCAAGGGCTCGGGCTCGAGGACACTGAAGCTTTCTTT,CASSQGLGLEDTEAFF
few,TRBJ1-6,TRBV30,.,TGTGCCTGGAGTTCTGAGGGCAATTCACCCCTCCACTTT,CAWSSEGNSPLHF
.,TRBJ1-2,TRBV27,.,TGTGCCAGCAGGTCGCGGGCTTCGGACTATGGCTACACCTTC,CASRSRASDYGYTF
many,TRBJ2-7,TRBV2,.,TGTGCCAGCAGGGACGGGGTCTCCTACGAGCAGTACTTC,CASRDGVSYEQYF
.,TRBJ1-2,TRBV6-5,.,TGTGCCAGCACCATATCCGGGGGTCTTAATTATGGCTACACCTTC,CASTISGGLNYGYTF
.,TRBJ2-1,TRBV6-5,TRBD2,TGTGCCAGCAGTCGAAGCGGGGGGTACAATGAGCAGTTCTTC,CASSRSGGYNEQFF
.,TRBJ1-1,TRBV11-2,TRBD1,TGTGCCAGCAGCTTTGGGACAGGGAGCACTGAAGCTTTCTTT,CASSFGTGSTEAFF